The clone carrying this T cell receptor (beta chain) was counted only a few times. Primers included in the PCR were 60 Vbeta and 13 Jbeta primers. Data came from immunoSEQ multiplex PCR; TCRdb stores just in-frame clones and leaves some out. The table records about 140,000 clones, around 80% of them present only once. This entry belongs to a study of cytomegalovirus exposure and HLA in healthy donors. The origin of this receptor is a male donor in good health and CMV-seropositive. Material for sequencing was PBMCs.

CDR3 amino acids: CASSYRGREAFF. The CDR3 DNA reads as TGTGCCAGCAGCTACAGGGGGCGTGAAGCTTTCTTT. This chain joins TRBV5-6 and TRBJ1-1; 9 bases match TRBD1. The length of the CDR3 is 12 residues. The V gene's germline CDR1 is SGHDT and CDR2 YYEEEE. J was trimmed by 7 bases and V by 3 bases; bases with no gene match: 1.